The 11 T cell receptor beta chains below come from one sample, sequenced in a study of T and B cells in COVID-19 patients. TRB rearrangements were amplified by multiplex PCR with BIOMED2 TRB-A/B primers. TCRdb passed the multiplex PCR reads through MiXCR, listing each CDR3 protein once. The table lists about 21,000 distinct CDR3 sequences, 30% of them singletons. TRB was amplified from about 250-500 ng of blood genomic DNA. Source material: blood. The receptors were gathered from a human donor who had recovered from COVID-19.

As regards this clonotype: At one boundary the junction diverges from the germline segment, which might be a read error. The CDR3 coding sequence is TGCGCCAGCAGCGCGGGGGAGAGCACAGATACGCAGTATTTT. Protein product: CASSAGESTDTQYF. J is TRBJ2-3 and V is TRBV5-6; 7 bases are shared with TRBD2. The length of the CDR3 is 14 residues. Germline V gives CDR1 SGHDT, CDR2 YYEEEE.

This clonotype counts as medium-sized (0.01 to 0.1%). V and J are TRBV19 and TRBJ2-1; 12 bases align to TRBD2. Germline V gene data show CDR1 as LNHDA and CDR2 as SQIVND (reference sequence). The CDR3 extends over 17 amino acids. Unmatched junction bases numbered 7, after V lost 0 bases and J lost 7 bases. In nucleotides, the CDR3 is TGTGCCAGTAGTATAGATCATCTAGCGGGGGGGCGAAATGAGCAGTTCTTC. This gives the protein CASSIDHLAGGRNEQFF. Together with reference TRBV19 and TRBJ2-1, the CDR3 gives the full variable domain: DGGITQSPKYLFRKEGQNVTLSCEQNLNHDAMYWYRQDPGQGLRLIYYSQIVNDFQKGDIAEGYSVSREKKESFPLTVTSAQKNPTAFYLCASSIDHLAGGRNEQFFGPGTRLTVL.

The chain links TRBV5-1 to TRBJ2-7; unclear D gene. Trimming removed 0 bases at V and 5 bases at J, with 12 bases between. CDR1 is SGHRS, CDR2 YFSETQ, per germline. This CDR3 contains 14 residues. CDR3 sequence: CASSLAAAPHEQYF. Here the CDR3 DNA reads TGCGCCAGCAGCTTGGCCGCCGCCCCCCACGAGCAGTACTTC.

This clonotype is medium-sized in the sample. The chain carries TRBV12-3 or TRBV12-4 and TRBJ2-2; TRBD1 is a possible D gene (5 bases). CDR3 size: 15 residues. Deletions cut 3 bases from V and 6 bases from J, with 14 bases between. The CDR3 loop reads CASSFPKGIAGELFF. The CDR3 region has the DNA TGTGCCAGCAGTTTTCCGAAGGGGATCGCCGGGGAGCTGTTTTTT.

This clonotype has just a few counts. J is TRBJ1-6 and V is TRBV15; no definite D call. This CDR3 is 18 amino acids long. Trimming took 5 bases from V and 0 from J, leaving 17 bases between them. CDR1 and CDR2 from the germline V gene are LNHNV and YYDKDF (reference sequence). The CDR3 region has the DNA TGTGCCACCAGCGCCCGCGGGCAGGCCAGCTCCTATAATTCACCCCTCCACTTT. This codes for CATSARGQASSYNSPLHF.

V usage is TRBV12-3 or TRBV12-4 and J usage is TRBJ1-5, with TRBD1 identical over 8 bases. Trimming removed 8 bases from V and 4 bases from J; junction bases left unmatched: 10. CDR3 length: 15 residues. This CDR3 is CASSLHGTGNQPQHF. In DNA, the CDR3 is TGTGCCAGCTCGCTCCATGGGACAGGTAATCAGCCCCAGCATTTT.

The V and J genes are TRBV5-1 and TRBJ2-2; 7 nucleotides match TRBD2. V shed 4 bases and J 1 base; nucleotides not matched to a gene: 7. The germline V gene has CDR1 SGHRS and CDR2 YFSETQ. The CDR3 spans 16 residues. The CDR3 nucleotides are TGCGCCAGCAGCCTAGAGCGCGGGGGGAACACCGGGGAGCTGTTTTTT. This translates into CASSLERGGNTGELFF.

This clonotype is labeled medium-sized. The rearrangement uses TRBV19 and TRBJ2-5, with D possibly being TRBD1 or TRBD2 (5 bases each). V gave up 1 base and J gave up 5 bases, with 11 bases separating them. There are 14 residues in the CDR3. Germline V lookup: CDR1 LNHDA, CDR2 SQIVND (reference sequence). CDR3 sequence (DNA): TGTGCCAGTAGTATAGTTTTGTGGGGGGAGACCCAGTACTTC. Its translation is CASSIVLWGETQYF.

The rearrangement joins TRBV27 to TRBJ1-6, with D maybe TRBD1 (5 bases). Germline CDR1 is MNHEY and CDR2 is SMNVEV (reference sequence). Trimming removed 7 bases at V and 2 bases at J, with 18 bases between. This CDR3 has 17 amino acids. CDR3 sequence reads: CASTGGPGGAYNSPLHF. Here the CDR3 DNA reads TGTGCCAGCACCGGAGGCCCTGGGGGGGCCTATAATTCACCCCTCCACTTT.

V and J are TRBV6-4 and TRBJ2-7; 8 bases match TRBD1. Germline loops: CDR1 MRHNA, CDR2 SNTAGT. With 9 bases clipped from V and 5 bases from J, the junction kept 6 bases outside the gene matches. This CDR3 has 12 residues. In nucleotides, the CDR3 is TGTGCCAGAGACAGGGGTCGCCACGAGCAGTACTTC. Amino acid sequence: CARDRGRHEQYF.

The chain links TRBV20-1 to TRBJ2-7; D not resolved. Per the germline V gene, CDR1 is DFQATT and CDR2 is SNEGSKA (reference sequence). Trimming removed 3 bases at V and 2 bases at J, with 8 bases between. The CDR3 extends over 12 amino acids. The CDR3 region has the DNA TGCAGTGCTAGTCCGTCGCCCTACGAGCAGTACTTC. This gives the protein CSASPSPYEQYF.